This T cell receptor (beta chain) appears in the sequencing data of a study of CXCR3-negative and CXCR3-positive naive CD8 T cells. Study-wide background: Overall TRB read output was about 140 million, and each library contained about 1.5 +/- 0.3 million reads.

Germline lookup yields CDR1 MNHEY and CDR2 SMNVEV (reference sequence). The CDR3 covers 15 residues. Overall study findings and caveats: Researchers report that CXCR3-positive naive cells carry more hydrophobic TRB CDR3s than CXCR3-negative naive cells. Naive cells that were CXCR3-negative or CXCR3-positive used TRBV-TRBJ genes alike, while memory cells diverged.

Concerning this clonotype itself: Its antigen is as yet unknown.

UMI-labeled 5' RACE yielded the TRB cDNA libraries. TCRdb reanalyzed the 5' RACE reads, giving one entry per CDR3 protein sequence and no DNA. The sample's table shows about 50,000 distinct CDR3 sequences. Sequenced material: naive CXCR3+ CD8+ T cells from blood. Subset defined: CD45RO-CCR7+CD27+CD95- naive CD8+ T cells expressing CXCR3 (TNR3+). This TCR was recovered from a human donor in good health. Some clones in this sample may be carry-over from other donors' samples. The V gene is TRBV27, the J gene TRBJ2-1; TCRdb calls TRBD2, which cannot be checked without DNA. CDR3: CASTPSGGASGEQFF.